Presented here are 23 T cell receptor beta chains from one specimen sequenced in a study of cytomegalovirus exposure and HLA in healthy donors. The repertoire was sequenced with immunoSEQ multiplex PCR; TCRdb's copy has only in-frame clones and lacks some. The data show 100,000 to 120,000 clones, with about 94% seen just once and roughly 0.66% held by the top ten. Input material: PBMCs. The receptors were sampled from a woman aged 18-29 years in good health and CMV-seronegative.

This chain links TRBV2 with TRBJ1-1; 7 bases match TRBD1. Trimming at V came to 6 bases and at J to 6 bases, leaving 13 bases not matched to a gene. The CDR3 is 15 amino acids. Germline loops: CDR1 SNHLY, CDR2 FYNNEI. The CDR3 sequence is CASREERQGKAEAFF. The DNA for the CDR3 is TGTGCCAGCAGAGAGGAAAGACAGGGCAAGGCTGAAGCTTTCTTT. Filled out from reference TRBV2 and TRBJ1-1, the complete variable domain reads EPEVTQTPSHQVTQMGQEVILRCVPISNHLYFYWYRQILGQKVEFLVSFYNNEISEKSEIFDDQFSVERPDGSNFTLKIRSTKLEDSAMYFCASREERQGKAEAFFGQGTRLTVV.

The V gene is TRBV7-6, the J gene TRBJ2-5; 13 nucleotides line up with TRBD2. V gave up 4 bases and J gave up 5 bases; unmatched junction bases: 4. There are 15 residues in the CDR3. Germline-derived CDR1 and CDR2 are SGHVS and FNYEAQ. The CDR3 bases are TGTGCCAGCAGCTCCGGACTAGCGGGGGTGGAGACCCAGTACTTC. It is translated as CASSSGLAGVETQYF.

The chain uses TRBV12-2 and TRBJ2-2; the tabulated D call, TRBD1, remains unverified against the DNA. TRBV12-2 is described as a pseudogene. The CDR3 contains 17 residues. CDR3 sequence: CASRLPTDRGWGGELFF. The CDR3 DNA sequence: TGTGCAAGTCGCTTACCTACCGACAGGGGGTGGGGCGGGGAGCTGTTTTTT.

This chain connects TRBV4-1 to TRBJ2-7; TRBD2 matches at 12 bases. Losses at the gene ends were 4 bases for V and 7 bases for J; bases not matched to a gene: 8. The germline gives CDR1 MGHRA, CDR2 YSYEKL. This CDR3 region has 15 residues. CDR3 in amino acids: CASSPPLAGGREQYF. CDR3 nucleotides: TGCGCCAGCAGCCCCCCCCTAGCGGGGGGGCGAGAGCAGTACTTC.

In this sample, this clone turned up once. V usage is TRBV7-8 and J usage is TRBJ2-3; possible D gene TRBD1, 5 bases. This CDR3 has 16 residues. Germline V gene lookup returns CDR1 SGHVS and CDR2 FQNEAQ. V was trimmed by 5 bases and J by 2 bases, leaving 17 bases between them. The CDR3 loop is CASSQGHEINTDTQYF. CDR3 bases: TGTGCCAGCAGCCAAGGACACGAGATCAACACAGATACGCAGTATTTT.

This chain connects TRBV6-1 to TRBJ2-2; 7 bases map to TRBD1. In germline, CDR1 is MNHNS, CDR2 SASEGT. This CDR3 spans 15 amino acids. J lost 4 bases, V lost 2 bases, and 4 bases had no gene match. DNA of the CDR3: TGTGCCAGCAGTGAAACAGGGGAAGCCACCGGGGAGCTGTTTTTT. It translates to CASSETGEATGELFF.

V usage is TRBV5-5 and J usage is TRBJ2-7; D ambiguous. V was trimmed by 4 bases and J by 5 bases, leaving 13 bases between them. The CDR3 is 13 residues long. The germline gives CDR1 SGHKS, CDR2 YYEKEE (reference sequence). The CDR3 nucleotides read TGTGCCAGCAGCCTTATAGACTGGGACGAGCAGTACTTC. Protein product: CASSLIDWDEQYF. Complete variable domain (other parts from reference TRBV5-5 and TRBJ2-7): DAGVTQSPTHLIKTRGQQVTLRCSPISGHKSVSWYQQVLGQGPQFIFQYYEKEERGRGNFPDRFSARQFPNYSSELNVNALLLGDSALYLCASSLIDWDEQYFGPGTRLTVT.

The chain carries TRBV5-8 and TRBJ2-7; D remains unclear. Trimming removed 2 bases at V and 5 bases at J, with 5 bases between. The CDR3 sequence is 11 residues long. From germline, CDR1 is SGHTS and CDR2 YDEGEE. CDR3 sequence (DNA): TGTGCCAGCAGCTTTACTAACGAGCAGTACTTC. Amino acids: CASSFTNEQYF.

V gene TRBV7-9 combines with J gene TRBJ1-1; TRBD1 matches at 7 bases. The CDR3 is 17 residues long. Trimming at V came to 5 bases and at J to 2 bases, leaving 14 bases not matched to a gene. The V gene's germline CDR1 is SEHNR and CDR2 FQNEAQ (reference sequence). The CDR3 sequence: CASSPSRGQSYNTEAFF. The CDR3 DNA follows: TGTGCCAGCAGCCCCTCCCGGGGACAGTCGTATAACACTGAAGCTTTCTTT.

The J gene is TRBJ2-1, the V gene TRBV9; D is uncertain. Germline CDR1 reads SGDLS; CDR2 reads YYNGEE. V lost 4 bases and J lost 2, with 13 bases in between. The CDR3 spans 15 residues. CDR3 protein: CASSPSLSTYNEQFF. The CDR3 DNA sequence: TGTGCCAGCAGCCCGAGTCTAAGCACCTACAATGAGCAGTTCTTC. Supplemented by reference TRBV9 and TRBJ2-1, the full variable domain reads DSGVTQTPKHLITATGQRVTLRCSPRSGDLSVYWYQQSLDQGLQFLIQYYNGEERAKGNILERFSAQQFPDLHSELNLSSLELGDSALYFCASSPSLSTYNEQFFGPGTRLTVL.

The chain carries TRBV19 and TRBJ1-5; perhaps TRBD1 as D (5 bases). V was shortened by 5 bases and J by 4 bases, with 9 bases between the two germline ends. The CDR3 is made up of 13 amino acids. Germline V lookup: CDR1 LNHDA, CDR2 SQIVND (reference sequence). CDR3 region: CASSGDRNQPQHF. CDR3 bases: TGTGCCAGTAGTGGCGACAGAAATCAGCCCCAGCATTTT.

V gene TRBV19 combines with J gene TRBJ2-1; D is ambiguous. Trimming shortened V by 2 bases and J by 0 bases, and 8 bases separated the two germline ends. Looked up from germline, CDR1 is LNHDA and CDR2 is SQIVND (reference sequence). The CDR3 is 15 residues long. The CDR3 DNA reads TGTGCCAGTAGTATAATAATGAGCTCCTACAATGAGCAGTTCTTC. Translating it yields CASSIIMSSYNEQFF.

V usage is TRBV11-2 and J usage is TRBJ1-1, with D unresolved. V was shortened by 5 bases and J by 4 bases, with 11 bases between the two germline ends. CDR1 is SGHAT and CDR2 is FQNNGV in the germline V gene. The CDR3 loop spans 13 amino acids. The CDR3, as DNA: TGTGCCAGCAGCACCCTGAGGATCACTGAAGCTTTCTTT. It specifies CASSTLRITEAFF.

This clone was observed once. This chain links TRBV9 with TRBJ2-7; 9 bases are a match to TRBD1. The CDR3 is made up of 17 amino acids. Per germline, CDR1 SGDLS and CDR2 YYNGEE. J gave up 0 bases and V 3 bases, and 10 bases lay outside the gene matches. The CDR3 is CASSADPGTGNSYEQYF. Here the CDR3 DNA reads TGTGCCAGCAGCGCAGACCCCGGGACAGGGAACTCCTACGAGCAGTACTTC.

The chain combines TRBV7-9 with TRBJ2-7; the D gene is possibly TRBD2 (7 bases). This CDR3 has 14 residues. Trimming took 5 bases from V and 2 from J, leaving 13 bases between them. Germline V lookup: CDR1 SEHNR, CDR2 FQNEAQ (reference sequence). CDR3 loop: CASSPRGGAYEQYF. The DNA for the CDR3 is TGTGCCAGCAGCCCCAGGGGAGGGGCCTACGAGCAGTACTTC.

A word on this clone: This same CDR3 is encoded by further DNA sequences in the sample. The chain's CDR3 is CASSEGAGNQPQHF. The DNA for the CDR3 is TGTGCCAGCAGTGAAGGGGCAGGGAATCAGCCCCAGCATTTT. V usage is TRBV6-1 and J usage is TRBJ1-5; TRBD1 is a possible D gene (5 bases). Germline V gene data show CDR1 as MNHNS and CDR2 as SASEGT. Trimming took off 1 base at V and 4 bases at J, with 8 bases between the two ends. This CDR3 has 14 residues.

This clone came up a few times. V usage is TRBV7-2 and J usage is TRBJ2-7; 10 positions match TRBD2. CDR3 length: 15 amino acids. V shed 5 bases and J 0 bases; nucleotides not matched to a gene: 4. Germline V CDR1 and CDR2: SGHTA, FQGNSA. In DNA form, the CDR3 reads TGTGCCAGCAGCGATAGCGGGGGGAGCTCCTACGAGCAGTACTTC. Protein sequence: CASSDSGGSSYEQYF. The complete variable domain, with remaining parts taken from reference TRBV7-2 and TRBJ2-7, reads GAGVSQSPSNKVTEKGKDVELRCDPISGHTALYWYRQSLGQGLEFLIYFQGNSAPDKSGLPSDRFSAERTGGSVSTLTIQRTQQEDSAVYLCASSDSGGSSYEQYFGPGTRLTVT.

The table lists this clone with a count of one. This chain links TRBV11-1 with TRBJ2-5, with 8 bases that match TRBD1. Germline V gene data show CDR1 as SGHAT and CDR2 as FQDESV (reference sequence). The J segment lost 4 bases and the V segment lost 1 base, leaving 8 bases of the junction unmatched. The CDR3 has 16 residues. For the CDR3, the DNA is TGTGCCAGCAGCTTAGGGTGGGCGGACAGGGTAGAGACCCAGTACTTC. It codes for CASSLGWADRVETQYF.

The chain recombines TRBV5-1 with TRBJ2-5; 7 bases agree with TRBD2. J was trimmed by 2 bases and V by 4 bases; bases with no gene match: 8. The CDR3 is made up of 15 amino acids. Germline-derived CDR1 and CDR2 are SGHRS and YFSETQ. This chain's CDR3 is CASSLQAGTQETQYF. CDR3 bases: TGCGCCAGCAGCCTACAAGCGGGGACTCAAGAGACCCAGTACTTC.

The chain combines TRBV19 with TRBJ1-1; TRBD1 matches 8 bases. J lost 2 bases, V lost 7 bases, and 6 bases had no gene match. Germline CDR1 and CDR2: LNHDA and SQIVND (reference sequence). This CDR3 region has 14 residues. For the CDR3, the DNA is TGTGCCAGTAAGACAGGGGCTTTTAACACTGAAGCTTTCTTT. It yields the protein CASKTGAFNTEAFF.

In its sample, this clone was seen once. V gene TRBV4-1 combines with J gene TRBJ1-5; D is uncertain. Germline-derived CDR1 and CDR2 are MGHRA and YSYEKL. The CDR3 totals 20 residues. V lost 3 bases, J lost 0 bases, and 24 bases lay in between. CDR3 nucleotides: TGCGCCAGCAGCCATTACTACAGAGGGCTAAACCGACCTAGCAATCAGCCCCAGCATTTT. Translated: CASSHYYRGLNRPSNQPQHF.

The gene calls are TRBV11-1 and TRBJ2-7; D might be TRBD1 (5 bases). The CDR3 runs to 16 residues. Germline lookup yields CDR1 SGHAT and CDR2 FQDESV (reference sequence). The CDR3 DNA is TGTTCGCCAGCACCCCCCCGGACAAAGAAAGGCTACGAGCAGTACTTC. It specifies CSPAPPRTKKGYEQYF.

This clone appeared a single time. V is TRBV6-5 and J is TRBJ1-6; D may be TRBD1 (5 bases). Germline loops: CDR1 MNHEY, CDR2 SVGAGI. V lost 5 bases and J 5 bases, leaving 7 bases between the germline ends. CDR3 length: 13 amino acids. The CDR3 here is CASSPQDNSPLHF. For the CDR3, the DNA is TGTGCCAGCAGTCCACAGGATAATTCACCCCTCCACTTT.